The clone carrying this TCR beta chain appeared a single time. The data are from a study of technical replicates of blood from several donors. Looked up from germline, CDR1 is PRHDT and CDR2 is FYEKMQ (reference sequence). With 0 bases removed from V and 2 bases from J, the gap between germline ends came to 10 bases. The CDR3 is 15 residues long. Generated by immunoSEQ multiplex PCR, the TCRdb table keeps only in-frame clones and is missing some. Here the sample spans about 66,000 clones, roughly 90% being singletons. V is TRBV13 and J is TRBJ2-5, with a weak D call TRBD1 (6 bases). Sequencing was done on a sample of PBMCs. This TCR derives from a human donor in good health. Some clones in this sample may be carry-over from other donors' samples. Written as DNA, the CDR3 is TGTGCCAGCAGCTTAGGCCCGGACAGTCAAGAGACCCAGTACTTC. Encoded protein: CASSLGPDSQETQYF.